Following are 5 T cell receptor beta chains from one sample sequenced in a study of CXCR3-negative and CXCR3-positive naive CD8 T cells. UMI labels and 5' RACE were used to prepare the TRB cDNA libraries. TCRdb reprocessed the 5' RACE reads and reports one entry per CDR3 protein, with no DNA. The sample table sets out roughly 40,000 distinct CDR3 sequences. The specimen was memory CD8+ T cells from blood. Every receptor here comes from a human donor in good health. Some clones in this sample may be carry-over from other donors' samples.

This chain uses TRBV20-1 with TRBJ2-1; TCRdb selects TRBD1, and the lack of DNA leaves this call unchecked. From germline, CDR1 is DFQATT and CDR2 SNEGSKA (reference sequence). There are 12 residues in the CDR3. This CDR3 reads CSARDRGNEQFF.

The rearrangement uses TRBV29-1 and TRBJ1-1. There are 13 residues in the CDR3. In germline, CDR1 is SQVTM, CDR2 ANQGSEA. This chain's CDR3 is CSVEEGTYTEAFF.

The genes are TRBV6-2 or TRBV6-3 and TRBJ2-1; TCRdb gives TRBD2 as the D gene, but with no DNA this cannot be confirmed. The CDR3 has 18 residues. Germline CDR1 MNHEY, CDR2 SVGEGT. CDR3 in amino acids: CASSYSGSLGELPVEQFF.

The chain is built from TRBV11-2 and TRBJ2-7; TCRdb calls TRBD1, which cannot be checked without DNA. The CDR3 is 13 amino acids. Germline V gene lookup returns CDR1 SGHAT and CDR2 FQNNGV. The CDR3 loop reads CASSGPGRYEQYF. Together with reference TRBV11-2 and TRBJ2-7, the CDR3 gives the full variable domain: EAGVAQSPRYKIIEKRQSVAFWCNPISGHATLYWYQQILGQGPKLLIQFQNNGVVDDSQLPKDRFSAERLKGVDSTLKIQPAKLEDSAVYLCASSGPGRYEQYFGPGTRLTVT.

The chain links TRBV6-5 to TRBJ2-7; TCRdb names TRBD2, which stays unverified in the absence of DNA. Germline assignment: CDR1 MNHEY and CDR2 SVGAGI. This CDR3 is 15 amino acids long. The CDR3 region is CASSPRGSGVYEQYF.